The source of this TCR beta chain is a study of PD-1 blockade in classical Hodgkin lymphoma. Assay: immunoSEQ multiplex PCR; the TCRdb copy retains only in-frame clones and omits some. The sample includes roughly 14,000 clones, about four fifths of them seen just once. With 6 bases removed from V and 3 bases from J, the gap between germline ends came to 11 bases. CDR1 is MNHNS and CDR2 is SASEGT in the germline V gene. The CDR3 covers 13 residues. Each and every patient relapsed after autologous stem cell transplantation, and patients got differing brentuximab vedotin exposure. This chain connects TRBV6-1 to TRBJ1-1; D unclear. This receptor was obtained from a human donor with classical Hodgkin lymphoma. The sequencing here drew on peripheral blood mononuclear cells (PBMCs), taken at baseline. The CDR3, as DNA: TGTGCCAGCAGACCGCACGGGGACACTGAAGCTTTCTTT. The encoded protein is CASRPHGDTEAFF.